What follows are 13 T cell receptor beta chains derived from one specimen sequenced in a study of T cells in Graves' hyperthyroidism and ophthalmopathy. The investigators amplified TCR beta CDR3 regions from RNA transcripts. Researchers ran a first-round RT-PCR on the TCR CDR3 using the HTBI primer set. One entry per CDR3 protein results from TCRdb running MiXCR on the multiplex PCR reads. The sample has hundreds of thousands of distinct CDR3 sequences; less than 25% are singletons. Sequenced sample: blood. These receptors all stem from a man aged 25-45 years with Graves' ophthalmopathy.

The rearrangement links TRBV11-2 to TRBJ2-1; 7 nucleotides line up with TRBD1. The CDR3 is 15 residues long. Trimming cost V 5 bases and J 6 bases; bases outside gene matches: 10. Germline V lookup: CDR1 SGHAT, CDR2 FQNNGV. CDR3 sequence (DNA): TGTGCCAGCAGCATACTACAGGGGTTTGGCAATGAGCAGTTCTTC. This translates into CASSILQGFGNEQFF.

V and J are TRBV29-1 and TRBJ2-1, with unresolved D. There are 10 residues in the CDR3. Per germline, CDR1 SQVTM and CDR2 ANQGSEA. Deletions cut 4 bases from V and 9 bases from J, with 7 bases between. In DNA form, the CDR3 reads TGCAGCGTTGCACACGTTGAGCAGTTCTTC. Protein: CSVAHVEQFF.

This chain connects TRBV7-9 to TRBJ1-4; 7 positions agree with TRBD1. The trim removed 5 bases at V and 5 bases at J, leaving 8 bases unmatched. The CDR3 consists of 15 residues. Germline-derived CDR1 and CDR2 are SEHNR and FQNEAQ (reference sequence). The CDR3: CASSQMGQRNEKLFF. For the CDR3, the DNA is TGTGCCAGCAGCCAAATGGGACAGCGAAATGAAAAACTGTTTTTT.

This clonotype was detected once. CDR3 residues: CSARRSRRVNEQFF. In DNA form, the CDR3 reads TGCAGTGCTAGAAGGAGCAGGAGGGTCAATGAGCAGTTCTTC. The rearrangement uses TRBV20-1 and TRBJ2-1; maybe TRBD2 (6 bases). The CDR3 length is 14 residues. Germline CDR1 and CDR2: DFQATT and SNEGSKA (reference sequence). V gave up 2 bases and J gave up 6 bases, with 14 bases separating them.

This clonotype was seen ten or more times. The chain carries TRBV2 and TRBJ2-3; the match to TRBD2 covers 10 bases. CDR3 size: 18 residues. CDR1 is SNHLY and CDR2 is FYNNEI in the germline V gene. The V segment lost 2 bases and the J segment 5 bases; nucleotides outside the gene matches: 13. CDR3 loop: CASSESPPLAGARDTQYF. The DNA for the CDR3 is TGTGCCAGCAGTGAAAGCCCGCCTCTAGCGGGAGCTAGAGATACGCAGTATTTT.

Concerning this clonotype: A junction end diverges from the germline sequence, so it may reflect a read error. The chain recombines TRBV9 with TRBJ2-1, with 7 bases fitting TRBD2. CDR3 length: 16 amino acids. Germline CDR1 SGDLS, CDR2 YYNGEE. DNA of the CDR3: TGTGCCAGCAGCGTAGAAAGCGGGGTATCCTACAATGAGCGGTTCTTC. Its translation is CASSVESGVSYNERFF.

Worth noting for this clonotype: A much larger clone lies one base from this, so it may be a read error. This CDR3 is CASGLVVTDTQYF. CDR3 sequence (DNA): TGTGCCAGCGGCCTAGTAGTGACAGATACGCAGTATTTT. The chain carries TRBV3-1 and TRBJ2-3; D is unclear. V was shortened by 8 bases and J by 3 bases, with 12 bases between the two germline ends. The CDR3 is 13 amino acids. Germline V gene data show CDR1 as LGHDT and CDR2 as YNNKEL (reference sequence).

The chain links TRBV7-8 to TRBJ1-4; 7 bases agree with TRBD1. Trimming removed 1 base from V and 8 bases from J; junction bases left unmatched: 7. CDR1 SGHVS and CDR2 FQNEAQ come from the germline V gene. This CDR3 spans 15 amino acids. DNA for the CDR3: TGTGCCAGCAGCTTAGAGGGGACAGTAGACGAAAAACTGTTTTTT. This encodes CASSLEGTVDEKLFF.

This chain connects TRBV11-2 to TRBJ2-5; tentatively, D is TRBD2 (5 bases). The CDR3 covers 11 residues. Trimming removed 5 bases from V and 7 bases from J, with 8 bases in between. CDR1 SGHAT and CDR2 FQNNGV come from the germline V gene. DNA for the CDR3: TGTGCCAGCAGCAGCGGCGTGACCCAGTACTTC. Protein sequence: CASSSGVTQYF.

Ten or more counts support this clonotype. The J gene is TRBJ1-1, the V gene TRBV30, with unresolved D. Germline CDR1 reads GTSNPN; CDR2 reads SVGIG (reference sequence). CDR3 size: 13 residues. V lost 1 base, J lost 9 bases, and 15 bases lay in between. CDR3 in amino acids: CAWSARAGRKAFF. The CDR3 nucleotides read TGTGCCTGGAGTGCCCGGGCCGGGAGAAAAGCTTTCTTT.

Comments on this clonotype: At one end the junction does not follow the germline gene, possibly because of a read error. This chain connects TRBV5-5 to TRBJ2-7, with 9 bases aligning to TRBD1. The CDR3 contains 15 residues. Germline V lookup: CDR1 SGHKS, CDR2 YYEKEE (reference sequence). The CDR3 here is CASSWGRDRAYEQCF. The CDR3 DNA follows: TGTGCCAGCAGCTGGGGCCGGGACAGGGCCTACGAGCAGTGCTTC.

There are many counts of this clonotype. The rearrangement links TRBV11-2 to TRBJ2-7; TRBD1 aligns across 8 bases. Germline CDR1 reads SGHAT; CDR2 reads FQNNGV. The V and J ends lost 0 bases and 3 bases, in that order; junction bases with no gene match: 1. The CDR3 extends over 14 amino acids. This CDR3 reads CASSLDDRGYEQYF. In DNA form, the CDR3 reads TGTGCCAGCAGCTTAGATGACAGGGGCTACGAGCAGTACTTC.

V is TRBV25-1 and J is TRBJ2-7, with D maybe TRBD1 (6 bases). Trimming shortened V by 5 bases and J by 6 bases, and 14 bases separated the two germline ends. There are 13 residues in the CDR3. Germline V CDR1 and CDR2: MGHDK, SYGVNS. The CDR3: CASSWETGGEQYF. The DNA of the CDR3 is TGTGCCAGCAGTTGGGAGACAGGCGGCGAGCAGTACTTC.